The 2 T cell receptor beta chains below were found in one sample sequenced in a study of cytomegalovirus exposure and HLA in healthy donors. It was with 60 Vbeta and 13 Jbeta primers that the PCR ran. Sequenced by immunoSEQ multiplex PCR; TCRdb stores in-frame clones only, minus some. The sample table sets out around 150,000 clones. The source material was PBMCs. These receptors were taken from a woman aged 55-75 years in good health and CMV-seronegative.

The rearrangement links TRBV28 to TRBJ1-1; 8 positions match TRBD1. V was pared by 5 bases and J by 1 base, with 3 bases of the junction left unmatched. CDR3 size: 14 residues. The germline V gene has CDR1 MDHEN and CDR2 SYDVKM. CDR3 coding DNA: TGTGCCAGCAGTCTCGACAGGGGGAACACTGAAGCTTTCTTT. Translating it yields CASSLDRGNTEAFF.

The CDR3 DNA sequence: TGTGCCACCAGCAGAGATCAACCCGGGGGGGATGAAAAACTGTTTTTT. Its protein product is CATSRDQPGGDEKLFF. This chain connects TRBV15 to TRBJ1-4; a weak D match, TRBD1 (5 bases). V lost 0 bases and J lost 6, with 14 bases in between. The germline CDR1 and CDR2 sequences are LNHNV and YYDKDF (reference sequence). This CDR3 is built from 16 residues.